This passage covers 8 T cell receptor beta chains from one sample sequenced in a study of regulatory T cells in long-lasting Graves disease. Investigators prepared the TCR beta libraries by applying iRepertoire HTBI primers and Arm-PCR of CDR3 regions. MiXCR, applied by TCRdb to the multiplex PCR reads, yields one record per CDR3 protein. This table holds 350,000 to 500,000 distinct CDR3 sequences, about 21% found once. Time point reported: persistent/refractory GD, antithyroid drugs over 5 years with positive TRAb. There was RNA extracted from PBMCs, and the TCR library was made from it. Material: peripheral blood mononuclear cells (PBMCs), obtained when the disease was refractory, from a patient treated with antithyroid drugs. These receptors all come from a female donor with Graves disease.

Regarding this clonotype: This could be a read error, since a much larger clone is one nucleotide away. The chain employs TRBV28 and TRBJ2-7, with no clear D. Trimming took 7 bases from V and 5 from J, leaving 12 bases between them. CDR1 MDHEN and CDR2 SYDVKM come from the germline V gene. CDR3 length equals 12 residues. CDR3 bases: TGTGCCAGCAACCCCACGCTAGACGAGCAGTACTTC. It translates to CASNPTLDEQYF.

The chain carries TRBV5-1 and TRBJ2-7, with 11 bases fitting TRBD1. Germline lookup yields CDR1 SGHRS and CDR2 YFSETQ. This CDR3 contains 17 residues. V lost 0 bases to trimming and J lost 6 bases; unmatched junction nucleotides: 11. Here the CDR3 DNA reads TGCGCCAGCAGCTTGGCCCCTGGGACAGGGGGGAAAGGCGAGCAGTACTTC. This sequence encodes CASSLAPGTGGKGEQYF.

This clonotype was found a few times. The CDR3 nucleotides read TGTGCCACCAGTGGCTATGCTAGCGGGCAAGAGACCCAGTACTTC. As protein: CATSGYASGQETQYF. This sequence joins TRBV24-1 and TRBJ2-5; 8 bases line up with TRBD2. CDR1 and CDR2 (germline): KGHDR, SFDVKD. Trimming at V came to 5 bases and at J to 2 bases, leaving 6 bases not matched to a gene. The CDR3 covers 15 residues.

This clonotype was counted many times. This rearrangement joins TRBV6-1 to TRBJ2-7, with TRBD2 as a possible D gene (6 bases). The germline V and J ends were trimmed by 6 bases and 0 bases, with 12 bases remaining between them. The CDR3 extends over 14 amino acids. Germline CDR1 MNHNS, CDR2 SASEGT. For the CDR3, the DNA is TGTGCCAGCAGAGTAGCGGAAAGCTCCTACGAGCAGTACTTC. Residues: CASRVAESSYEQYF.

Of note for this clonotype: This could be a read error, since a much larger clone is one nucleotide away. V gene TRBV6-5 combines with J gene TRBJ2-7; 12 nucleotides agree with TRBD2. Germline V CDR1 and CDR2: MNHEY, SVGAGI. The CDR3 totals 15 residues. The DNA for the CDR3 is TGTACCAGCAGTTACCCGACTAGCGGGAGTGGCGAGCAGTACTTC. This encodes CTSSYPTSGSGEQYF.

This clonotype was observed a few times. The genes are TRBV4-2 and TRBJ1-1; TRBD1 matches 7 bases. Germline V gives CDR1 LGHNA, CDR2 YNFKEQ. This CDR3 region has 15 residues. The V and J ends lost 3 bases and 3 bases, in that order; junction bases with no gene match: 7. CDR3 loop: CASSQDDRVYTEAFF. The CDR3 DNA is TGTGCCAGCAGCCAGGATGACAGGGTGTACACTGAAGCTTTCTTT.

In its sample, this clonotype was seen a few times. The V gene is TRBV9, the J gene TRBJ2-7, with D perhaps TRBD1 (6 bases). CDR1 is SGDLS and CDR2 is YYNGEE in the germline V gene. The V and J ends lost 1 base and 4 bases respectively, with 12 bases between them. The length of the CDR3 is 14 residues. CDR3 sequence (DNA): TGTGCCAGCAGCGTATCAGGGGTGGGATACGAGCAGTACTTC. Protein: CASSVSGVGYEQYF.

This clonotype was seen ten or more times. V gene TRBV7-9 combines with J gene TRBJ2-7; 7 bases line up with TRBD1. CDR1 and CDR2 (germline): SEHNR, FQNEAQ (reference sequence). The ends lost 1 base at V and 2 bases at J; junction bases unmatched: 2. The CDR3 runs to 14 residues. The CDR3 sequence is CASSLGTGTYEQYF. Here the CDR3 DNA reads TGTGCCAGCAGCTTAGGGACAGGAACCTACGAGCAGTACTTC.